This T cell receptor (beta chain) was retrieved from a study of long-term antiretroviral therapy in people with HIV. Study as a whole: It was about a decade before the 2015 immediate-ART recommendation that the earliest samples were taken.

Broader study findings: Blood in the study was drawn between the mid-2000s and the late 2010s, possibly under older ART regimens, which may be less effective than current ones.

Inclusion required at least two post-ART and at least one pre-ART PBMC samples. About this clone: Its antigen remains unidentified.

It was version v3.0 of the immunoSEQ assay that was run at survey level. Using immunoSEQ multiplex PCR, the repertoire was profiled, and TCRdb retains in-frame clones only, with some absent. Of roughly 28,000 clones detected, 85% to 95% appear once; the ten largest clones hold 10%. This CDR3 is built from 13 residues. Germline V gene data show CDR1 as SGHDN and CDR2 as FVKESK. The V end was cut by 5 bases, the J end by 6 bases, with 8 bases between. This specimen was unsorted PBMCs, taken 6.2 years after starting antiretroviral therapy. The rearrangement joins TRBV14 to TRBJ1-6; D gene uncertain. The receptor was derived from a man aged 40-49 years with HIV. The CDR3 DNA reads TGTGCCAGCAGCACACACAGTAATTCACCCCTCCACTTT. Its translation is CASSTHSNSPLHF.